The T cell receptor (beta chain) under discussion was sequenced for a study of cytomegalovirus exposure and HLA in healthy donors listed by TCRdb under 2017. About the study as a whole: An earlier analysis of approximately 640 of the donors reported 250 to 300 Gb of sequence data and some 120 million unique TCR beta sequences from about 200 million T cells. Among several hundred genotyped donors of the cohort, an average of approximately 240,000 unique TCR beta nucleotide sequences was sequenced per donor, of which 15% to 20% were non-productive. Among the approximately 400 genotyped donors, 81% belonged to the genetic ancestry cluster associated with self-reported Caucasian donors. A later genetic analysis used genome-wide SNP genotypes for 398 of the 666 donors, treating that subset as a discovery cohort. Besides the first cohort of more than 650 subjects, a separate validation cohort made up of roughly 120 different subjects was used. Class I and class II HLA loci were covered by the typing at four-digit resolution. About 300 gigabases of sequencing data and tens of millions of unique TCR sequences were included in an early release covering roughly 600 HLA-typed donors. The study was designed to test whether signatures of past pathogen exposure could be identified by cataloging public T cell receptors. All discovery cohort repertoires had been generated on a single sequencing platform. An earlier analysis of some 500 of the donors used high-throughput TCR beta sequencing to judge whether each TCR beta V gene segment behaved as functional or pseudogenic. A later analysis re-analyzed previously published TCR beta repertoires from approximately 670 donors and added high-resolution HLA genotyping to study TCR occurrence patterns. To predict cytomegalovirus infection status, the study combined high-throughput TCR immunosequencing, statistical association of individual TCRs with disease status, and machine learning. Alongside the repertoire data, information on donor age, sex, ethnicity and CMV serostatus was compiled. The number of typed donors differed by locus: about 620-640 for A, B, C, DRB1 and DQB1; approximately 520 for DQA1; some 590 for DPA1; and around 450 for DPB1. The study used immunosequencing to profile the T cell repertoires of approximately 630 subjects and linked those repertoires to cytomegalovirus serostatus. Because of strong linkage in the cohort, a few DR-DQ haplotypes were treated as single units for association and clustering. Rather than drawing on any new phenotypic data, the later analysis identified candidate immune exposures from TCR beta sequences and the way those sequences occurred across donors. What the study reported, not specific to this receptor: Some 16 rarely observed V segments, including chromosome 9 orphons, were excluded from the earlier analysis of 550 to 700 of the donors because counts were too low. In a later analysis, HLA-associated TCR beta chains were found to be more clonally expanded and to have lower generation probabilities than equally common non-associated chains. Presence/absence analyses assumed roughly uniform sequencing depth across donors, an assumption that may not hold. A group of highly shared sequence variants was considered likely to be a technical artifact of the sequencing pipeline. A later analysis found that most CMV-associated TCR beta chains appeared HLA-restricted, with HLA associations seemingly driven largely by CMV exposure. It was suggested by the authors that the approach could potentially be generalized to other disease states and immunological phenotypes. For the cohort, immune exposure information was limited to CMV serostatus. Correlated functional status among segregating V segments might reflect linkage disequilibrium, but an unknown experimental factor could not be ruled out. A later analysis found that TCR association rates varied across HLA loci, with DRB1 alleles showing the most associated TCRs and HLA-C alleles the fewest. A further reported finding was that TCR beta sequences accurately predicted the HLA-A and HLA-B alleles for most subjects in the first cohort. In vitro tests confirmed that a few of the cytomegalovirus-associated TCR beta chains recognize cytomegalovirus antigens. Compared with the 666-donor mean, donors in an Asian-associated ancestry cluster had fewer N-insertions in productive TCRs, according to a later genetic analysis. Because some donors lacked HLA typing at each locus, the association tests relied only on the typed subset. Some IMGT-functional V segments, including TRBV6-2 and TRBV6-3, could not be told apart with the 87-base-pair reads, so those segments were excluded. The classifier was reported to diagnose cytomegalovirus status with high specificity and sensitivity in both the original cohort and the validation cohort. According to a later analysis, parvovirus B19, influenza, CMV and Epstein-Barr virus appeared linked to several top co-occurrence clusters. Most TCR sequences were observed very rarely across donors, whereas some public TCRs were present in many individuals. A total of roughly 160 TCR beta chains were listed by the study as associated with cytomegalovirus. An earlier analysis of approximately 540 of the donors showed that most TCR beta V segments appeared in productive rearrangements either about 87% or about 30% of the time, which broadly matched IMGT annotations. An association between a missense DCLRE1C variant and V-gene and J-gene trimming of TCR beta chains was found in a later genetic analysis and replicated in an independent cohort. At a false discovery rate of 0.05, a later analysis linked 16,000 or so TCR beta sequences to specific HLA alleles. Strong co-occurrence of HLA alleles, especially DR and DQ, made assigning TCR associations to individual alleles difficult. In this cohort, only TCR beta chains were sequenced, and detectable features were limited by the absence of alpha or paired-chain data.

The cohort comprised 666 healthy bone marrow donors. All cohort members were sampled while nominally healthy, although unrecorded immune exposures were likely present. The donor was CMV seronegative and belonged to the group of around 400 seronegative cohort members. Every donor gave a peripheral blood sample, and the peripheral blood mononuclear cells from that sample were used for TCR beta sequencing. Genomic DNA was extracted from the blood cell samples with the Qiagen DNeasy Blood Extraction Kit. To prepare the library, the immunoSEQ multiplex PCR assay was applied. For the multiplex PCR, a mixture combining 60 forward primers for TCR Vbeta segments and 13 reverse primers for TCR Jbeta segments was used. The CDR3 region of rearranged TCR beta genes was amplified from genomic DNA with a multiplex PCR assay. The amplified TCR beta libraries were sequenced on the Illumina HiSeq System as 87-base-pair reads. The original methods were these. A later analysis counted approximately 74 million unique TCR beta chains across the 650 to 700 repertoires, and roughly 9.9 million of these chains were shared by at least two donors. To remove PCR and sequencing errors, raw reads were error-corrected and collapsed into unique sequences using a nearest-neighbor algorithm that merged closely related sequences. Alignment of CDR3 sequences to IMGT reference sequences was used to assign V, D and J gene segments. Each retained sequence needed at least a six-nucleotide match to both a V gene segment and a J gene segment. Rearrangements were called productive when the CDR3 lacked stop codons and stayed in frame with V and J; all others were non-productive. CDR3 was defined by IMGT convention, running from the second conserved V-encoded cysteine to the conserved J-encoded phenylalanine. In an earlier analysis of roughly 610 of the donors, sequences lacking an unambiguous match to a single V gene segment were excluded. An earlier analysis of 550 to 650 of the donors classified V segments as functional when productive rearrangements were above 56.7% and as segregating when the standard deviation between donors was above 5%. To diagnose cytomegalovirus status from the catalog of TCR beta chain sequences, a statistical classification framework was built. A later analysis assigned V and J genes by comparing TCR nucleotide sequences with IMGT/GENE-DB human TR gene sequences. Using the TCRdist pipeline, a later analysis assigned CDR3 sequences along with most-parsimonious VDJ recombination scenarios. In a later analysis, each TCR beta chain was defined by its CDR3 amino acid sequence together with its V-gene family, and reads without a unique V-gene family were excluded. As a way to deal with suspected cross-contamination and a sequencing artifact, a later analysis dropped 500 to 700 nucleotide sequences that were highly shared and had low generation probability. For each public chain, a later analysis derived a clonal expansion index from normalized ranks of inferred template counts within each repertoire. In a later analysis, generation probabilities were computed with a VDJ recombination model fitted to out-of-frame rearrangements, and the resulting probabilities were checked against IGoR. Hypergeometric tests were used in a later analysis to score TCR-TCR, TCR-HLA and TCR-CMV co-occurrence, with a repertoire-size bias correction applied to the TCR pairs. To estimate false discovery rates, a later analysis permuted the HLA or CMV assignments 20 times. In a later analysis, co-occurring TCRs were grouped using DBSCAN, with TCRdist sequence similarity added in when clustering inside HLA-allele-positive subsets. Repertoires with fewer than 30,000 or more than 120,000 public chains were left out of co-occurrence clustering, as were about 5 repertoires with anomalous nucleotide sharing. In its TCRdb copy, this immuneACCESS table keeps in-frame sequences only and misses some clones. Where compared with another copy, unresolved V genes explain less than half of these, and the others have no known cause. D and trimming were read from the DNA, whereas the V and J calls and clone size are those reported in that table. This sample holds more than 90,000 clones; approximately 74% were observed only once. About 2.1% of the sample is taken by the ten largest.

As encoded in the germline V gene, CDR1 is KGHSH while CDR2 is LQKENI. V is pruned by 2 bases and J by 7 bases, leaving 11 bases of the junction without a gene match. Taken from cysteine to phenylalanine, the CDR3 has 16 residues. The read is trimmed to its CDR3 DNA, 48 bases read in frame from base 1. This clone has only a few counts. The antigen this receptor binds is unknown. No base-level quality is on record; no much larger clone is a single base apart. Recombination linked TRBV18 to TRBJ2-4; 7 bases in between match TRBD1. Material for sequencing was PBMCs. This receptor was taken from a woman between 40 and 50 years old in good health and CMV-seronegative. The nucleotide sequence reads TGTGCCAGCTCACCATCCACAACAGGGGCGACGAACATTCAGTACTTC. It codes for CASSPSTTGATNIQYF.